One TCR beta chain is described in this entry. Positively selected for CCR7, the CD45RO-negative cells used as naive CD8 cells excluded terminally differentiated effector memory CD45RA+ cells. This sample stems from a study of shared clonotypes between healthy human individuals. Germline-derived CDR1 and CDR2 are LGHNA and YNFKEQ. This CDR3 contains 15 residues. The V segment lost 4 bases and the J segment 6 bases; nucleotides outside the gene matches: 8. Sequencing used immunoSEQ multiplex PCR; TCRdb keeps in-frame clones, though not all of them. The sample consists of approximately 810,000 clones, almost 95% of them appearing once.

The chain recombines TRBV4-2 with TRBJ2-1, with TRBD1 identical over 8 bases. The TCR sequence derives from a man younger than 45 in good health. Sequenced input: naive CD8+ T cells sorted from blood. CDR3 loop: CASSRHPTGANEQFF. The CDR3 region has the DNA TGTGCCAGCAGCCGCCACCCGACAGGGGCCAATGAGCAGTTCTTC.